The 14 T cell receptor beta chains listed next were all sequenced from one sample in a study of blood T cell repertoires in COVID-19. Assay: immunoSEQ multiplex PCR; the TCRdb copy retains only in-frame clones and omits some. Here the sample spans about 120,000 clones, around 80% being singletons. The sequenced sample was peripheral blood. All receptors derive from a man older than 75 with active or convalescent COVID-19.

This chain uses TRBV6-6 with TRBJ1-6, with D tentatively TRBD1 (5 bases). V lost 1 base and J 7 bases, leaving 8 bases between the germline ends. The germline CDR1 and CDR2 sequences are MNHNY and SVGAGI (reference sequence). The CDR3 is 14 residues long. CDR3 DNA sequence: TGTGCCAGCAGTTACTGGGGGGGAAATTCACCCCTCCACTTT. Protein product: CASSYWGGNSPLHF.

The chain carries TRBV19 and TRBJ1-2; weak D call: TRBD1 (5 bases). V was cut by 4 bases and J by 4 bases, with 22 bases left in between. The length of the CDR3 is 17 residues. The germline gives CDR1 LNHDA, CDR2 SQIVND (reference sequence). The CDR3 loop reads CASSTTSGGNPSYGYTF. CDR3 in DNA: TGTGCCAGTAGTACTACCTCCGGGGGGAATCCTAGCTATGGCTACACCTTC.

The rearrangement joins TRBV29-1 to TRBJ2-7, with D possibly being TRBD1 (6 bases). Germline CDR1 reads SQVTM; CDR2 reads ANQGSEA. The CDR3 loop spans 11 amino acids. Trimming stripped 6 bases from V and 4 bases from J, with 10 bases between. The CDR3: CSVGTGYEQYF. The CDR3 nucleotides are TGCAGCGTCGGCACAGGGTACGAGCAGTACTTC.

This clone was seen more than once but under ten times. For the CDR3, the DNA is TGTGCCAGCAGCTCGTCAGGGCAGTTAGGGCAGTTCTTC. Its protein is CASSSSGQLGQFF. The chain recombines TRBV9 with TRBJ2-1, with D possibly matching TRBD1 (5 bases). CDR3 length: 13 residues. Germline V gives CDR1 SGDLS, CDR2 YYNGEE. V dropped 4 bases and J dropped 12 bases, with 17 bases sitting between them.

The J gene is TRBJ1-2, the V gene TRBV29-1, with D possibly matching TRBD1 (5 bases). V lost 7 bases, J lost 1 base, and 10 bases lay in between. The CDR3 is made up of 12 amino acids. Germline V CDR1 and CDR2: SQVTM, ANQGSEA. CDR3: CSDGGGNYGYTF. In DNA form, the CDR3 reads TGCAGCGACGGGGGAGGTAACTATGGCTACACCTTC.

Here the CDR3 DNA reads TGTGCCAGCACCTCATTGGGGGGGCGCGATGGCTACACCTTC. Protein sequence: CASTSLGGRDGYTF. V gene TRBV9 combines with J gene TRBJ1-2; a weak D match, TRBD1 (6 bases). CDR3 length equals 14 residues. Trimming took off 6 bases at V and 6 bases at J, with 18 bases between the two ends. Per germline, CDR1 SGDLS and CDR2 YYNGEE.

Regarding this clone: The same CDR3 arises from other DNA sequences in this sample as well. V usage is TRBV12-3 or TRBV12-4 and J usage is TRBJ1-1, with a possible D match to TRBD1 (5 bases). This CDR3 is built from 13 residues. Deletions cut 5 bases from V and 1 base from J, with 8 bases between. The CDR3 nucleotides are TGTGCCAGCAGTCCCACAGGGAACACTGAAGCTTTCTTT. Protein sequence: CASSPTGNTEAFF.

For the CDR3, the DNA is TGTGCCACCGAGCGGGCCGTCGGGAATAGAAACACCATATATTTT. Translating gives CATERAVGNRNTIYF. The chain recombines TRBV6-5 with TRBJ1-3; D is unresolved. CDR1 MNHEY and CDR2 SVGAGI come from the germline V gene. V lost 10 bases and J 5 bases, leaving 21 bases between the germline ends. The CDR3 spans 15 residues.

This clone came up once. The V call is TRBV29-1, the J call TRBJ1-2, with 9 positions matching TRBD1. The CDR3 runs to 13 residues. The junction had 4 bases not matched to a gene; V was cut back by 1 base and J by 7 bases. Looked up from germline, CDR1 is SQVTM and CDR2 is ANQGSEA. Written as DNA, the CDR3 is TGCAGCGTTGAAGGGACAGGGGTTCTTGGCTACACCTTC. Protein product: CSVEGTGVLGYTF.

V gene TRBV27 combines with J gene TRBJ1-5; 7 nucleotides line up with TRBD1. The V segment lost 3 bases and the J segment 0 bases; nucleotides outside the gene matches: 11. The CDR3 runs to 18 residues. The V gene's germline CDR1 is MNHEY and CDR2 SMNVEV (reference sequence). The CDR3 DNA reads TGTGCCAGCAGTTTCCAACCACCCTGGGACAGTAGCAATCAGCCCCAGCATTTT. Encoded protein: CASSFQPPWDSSNQPQHF.

The gene calls are TRBV3-1 (or the pseudogene TRBV3-2) and TRBJ1-4; D not resolved. V was trimmed by 4 bases and J by 0 bases, leaving 12 bases between them. CDR3 length equals 16 residues. Germline CDR1 is LGHDT and CDR2 is YNNKEL (reference sequence). The CDR3, as DNA: TGTGCCAGCAGCCCGTACACGAGCGCAACTAATGAAAAACTGTTTTTT. It codes for CASSPYTSATNEKLFF.

V usage is TRBV30 and J usage is TRBJ1-1; D not resolved. Trimming pared 0 bases from V and 1 base from J, leaving 6 bases between. The length of the CDR3 is 13 residues. The germline V gene encodes CDR1 GTSNPN and CDR2 SVGIG (reference sequence). Here the CDR3 reads CAWSVDWNTEAFF. CDR3 coding DNA: TGTGCCTGGAGTGTAGACTGGAACACTGAAGCTTTCTTT. Combining the CDR3 with reference TRBV30 and TRBJ1-1 gives the whole variable domain SQTIHQWPATLVQPVGSPLSLECTVEGTSNPNLYWYRQAAGRGLQLLFYSVGIGQISSEVPQNLSASRPQDRQFILSSKKLLLSDSGFYLCAWSVDWNTEAFFGQGTRLTVV.

V usage is TRBV14 and J usage is TRBJ2-1; TRBD1 is a possible D gene (6 bases). Germline V lookup: CDR1 SGHDN, CDR2 FVKESK. Trimming left V 1 base short and J 3 bases short, with 10 bases between. The CDR3 spans 15 residues. The CDR3 DNA sequence: TGTGCCAGCAGCCAAGCCAGGGGTAGCTACAATGAGCAGTTCTTC. Protein sequence: CASSQARGSYNEQFF.

V is TRBV4-3 and J is TRBJ1-1, with D maybe TRBD1 (6 bases). This CDR3 has 16 amino acids. Trimming shortened V by 0 bases and J by 3 bases, and 14 bases separated the two germline ends. Germline V gene lookup returns CDR1 LGHNA and CDR2 YSLEER. The CDR3 protein is CASSQDNTGSYTEAFF. The CDR3 DNA sequence: TGCGCCAGCAGCCAAGATAACACAGGGTCATACACTGAAGCTTTCTTT.